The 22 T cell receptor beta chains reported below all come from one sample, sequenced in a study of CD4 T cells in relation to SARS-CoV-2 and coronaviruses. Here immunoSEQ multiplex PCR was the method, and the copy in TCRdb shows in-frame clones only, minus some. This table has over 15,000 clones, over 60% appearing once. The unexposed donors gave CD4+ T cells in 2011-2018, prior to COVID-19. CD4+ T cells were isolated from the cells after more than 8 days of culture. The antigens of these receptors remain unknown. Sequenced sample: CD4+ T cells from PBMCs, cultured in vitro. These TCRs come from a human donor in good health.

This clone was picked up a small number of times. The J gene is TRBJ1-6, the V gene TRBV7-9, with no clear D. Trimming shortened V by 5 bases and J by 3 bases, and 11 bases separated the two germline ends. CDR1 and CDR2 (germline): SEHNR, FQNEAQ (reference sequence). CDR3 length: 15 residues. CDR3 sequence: CASSDRANYNSPLHF. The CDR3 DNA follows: TGTGCCAGCAGCGACCGGGCCAACTATAATTCACCCCTCCACTTT.

CDR3 bases: TGTGCCAGCAGGGAGAACAGGGGGGATGAGCAGTTCTTC. As protein: CASRENRGDEQFF. The chain uses TRBV2 and TRBJ2-1; 8 nucleotides line up with TRBD1. The junction had 6 bases not matched to a gene; V was cut back by 6 bases and J by 8 bases. CDR3 length equals 13 residues. Germline loops: CDR1 SNHLY, CDR2 FYNNEI.

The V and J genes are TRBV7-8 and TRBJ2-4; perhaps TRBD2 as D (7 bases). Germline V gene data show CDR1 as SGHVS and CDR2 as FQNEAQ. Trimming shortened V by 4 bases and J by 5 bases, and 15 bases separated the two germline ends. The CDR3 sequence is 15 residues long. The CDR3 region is CASSWEGGDQNIQYF. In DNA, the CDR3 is TGTGCCAGCAGCTGGGAGGGGGGGGACCAAAACATTCAGTACTTC.

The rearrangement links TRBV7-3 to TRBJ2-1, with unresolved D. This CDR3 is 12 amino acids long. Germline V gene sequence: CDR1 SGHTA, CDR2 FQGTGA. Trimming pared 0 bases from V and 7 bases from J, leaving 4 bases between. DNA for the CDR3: TGTGCCAGCAGCTTAACGGGGAATGAGCAGTTCTTC. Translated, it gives CASSLTGNEQFF.

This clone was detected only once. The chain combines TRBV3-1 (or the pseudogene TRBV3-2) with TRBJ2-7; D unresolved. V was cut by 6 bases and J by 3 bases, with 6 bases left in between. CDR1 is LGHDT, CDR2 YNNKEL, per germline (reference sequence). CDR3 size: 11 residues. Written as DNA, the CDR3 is TGTGCCAGCAGACACTACTACGAGCAGTACTTC. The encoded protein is CASRHYYEQYF.

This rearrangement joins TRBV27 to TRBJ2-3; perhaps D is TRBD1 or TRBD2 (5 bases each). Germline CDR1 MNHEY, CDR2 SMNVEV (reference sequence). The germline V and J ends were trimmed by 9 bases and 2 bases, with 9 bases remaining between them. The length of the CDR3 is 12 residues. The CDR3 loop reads CARRGFTDTQYF. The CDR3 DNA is TGTGCCAGGAGGGGCTTCACAGATACGCAGTATTTT.

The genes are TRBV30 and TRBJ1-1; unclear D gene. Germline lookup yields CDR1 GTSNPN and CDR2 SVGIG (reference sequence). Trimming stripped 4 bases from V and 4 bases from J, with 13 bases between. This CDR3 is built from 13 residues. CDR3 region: CAWIQNSGTEAFF. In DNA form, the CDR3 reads TGTGCCTGGATACAAAATTCAGGCACTGAAGCTTTCTTT.

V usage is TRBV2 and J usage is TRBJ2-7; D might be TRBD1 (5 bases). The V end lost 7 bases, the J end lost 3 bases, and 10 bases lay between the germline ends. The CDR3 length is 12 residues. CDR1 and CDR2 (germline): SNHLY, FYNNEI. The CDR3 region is CASIDRFYEQYF. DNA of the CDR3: TGTGCCAGCATTGACAGATTCTACGAGCAGTACTTC.

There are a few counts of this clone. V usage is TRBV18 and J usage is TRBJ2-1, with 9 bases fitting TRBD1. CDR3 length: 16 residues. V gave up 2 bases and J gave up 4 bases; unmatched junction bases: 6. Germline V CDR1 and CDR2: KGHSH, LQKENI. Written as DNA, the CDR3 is TGTGCCAGCTCACCAAGGGACAGGGAGATTTACAATGAGCAGTTCTTC. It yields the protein CASSPRDREIYNEQFF.

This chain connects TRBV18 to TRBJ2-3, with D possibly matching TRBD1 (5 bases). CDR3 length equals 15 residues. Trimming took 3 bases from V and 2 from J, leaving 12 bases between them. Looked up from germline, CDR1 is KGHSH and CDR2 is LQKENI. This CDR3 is CASSPRDPDTDTQYF. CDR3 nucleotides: TGTGCCAGCTCACCCAGGGATCCTGACACAGATACGCAGTATTTT.

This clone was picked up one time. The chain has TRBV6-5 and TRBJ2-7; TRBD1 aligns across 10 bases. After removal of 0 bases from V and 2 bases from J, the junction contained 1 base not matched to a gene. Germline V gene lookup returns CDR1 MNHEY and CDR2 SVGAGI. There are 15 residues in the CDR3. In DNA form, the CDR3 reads TGTGCCAGCAGTTACTCCGGACAGGGGGCCTACGAGCAGTACTTC. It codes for CASSYSGQGAYEQYF.

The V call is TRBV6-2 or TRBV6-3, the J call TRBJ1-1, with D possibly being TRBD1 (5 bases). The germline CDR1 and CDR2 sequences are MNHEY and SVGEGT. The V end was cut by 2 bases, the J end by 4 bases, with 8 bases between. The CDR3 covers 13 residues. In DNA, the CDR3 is TGTGCCAGCAGTTACGTCGGGACCACTGAAGCTTTCTTT. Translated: CASSYVGTTEAFF.

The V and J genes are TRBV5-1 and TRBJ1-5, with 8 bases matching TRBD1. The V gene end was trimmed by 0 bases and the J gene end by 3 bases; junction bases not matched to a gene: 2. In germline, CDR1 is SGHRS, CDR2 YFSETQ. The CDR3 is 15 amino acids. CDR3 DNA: TGCGCCAGCAGCTTGGGGGGACAGGACAATCAGCCCCAGCATTTT. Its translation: CASSLGGQDNQPQHF.

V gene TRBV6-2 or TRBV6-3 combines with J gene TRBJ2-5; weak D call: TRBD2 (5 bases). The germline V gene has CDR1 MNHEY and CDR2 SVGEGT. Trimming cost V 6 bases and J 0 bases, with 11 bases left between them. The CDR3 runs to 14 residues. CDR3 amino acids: CASSKKDYQETQYF. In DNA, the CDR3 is TGTGCCAGCAGCAAAAAGGACTACCAAGAGACCCAGTACTTC.

CDR3 protein: CASSHERTIYF. CDR3 nucleotides: TGTGCCAGCAGTCACGAGCGGACCATATATTTT. The rearrangement joins TRBV12-3 or TRBV12-4 to TRBJ1-3; no definite D call. The V end lost 5 bases, the J end lost 10 bases, and 9 bases lay between the germline ends. This CDR3 is 11 amino acids long.

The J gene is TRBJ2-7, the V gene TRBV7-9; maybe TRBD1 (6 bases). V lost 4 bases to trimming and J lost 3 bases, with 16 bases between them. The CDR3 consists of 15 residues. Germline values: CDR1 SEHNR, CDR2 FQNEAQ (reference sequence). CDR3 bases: TGTGCCAGCAGCTCGCCCCAGGGGCAGCTCTACGAGCAGTACTTC. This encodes CASSSPQGQLYEQYF.

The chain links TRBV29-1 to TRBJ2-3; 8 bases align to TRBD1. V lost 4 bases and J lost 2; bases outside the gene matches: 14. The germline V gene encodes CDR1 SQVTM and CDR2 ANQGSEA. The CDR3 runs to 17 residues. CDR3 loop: CSVGQGATLSSTDTQYF. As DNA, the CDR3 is TGCAGCGTTGGGCAGGGGGCCACCCTAAGTTCCACAGATACGCAGTATTTT.

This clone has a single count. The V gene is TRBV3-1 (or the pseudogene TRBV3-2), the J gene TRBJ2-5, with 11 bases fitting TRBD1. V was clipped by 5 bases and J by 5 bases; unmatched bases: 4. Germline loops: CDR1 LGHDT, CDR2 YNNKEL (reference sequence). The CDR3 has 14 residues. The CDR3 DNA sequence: TGTGCCAGCAGCAGAGGGACAGGGGGGGAGACCCAGTACTTC. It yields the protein CASSRGTGGETQYF.

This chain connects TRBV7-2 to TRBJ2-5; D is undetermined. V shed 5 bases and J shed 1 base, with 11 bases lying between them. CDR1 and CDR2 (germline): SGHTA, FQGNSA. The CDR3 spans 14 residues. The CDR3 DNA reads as TGTGCCAGCAGCCAGAGTGGGTTCCAAGAGACCCAGTACTTC. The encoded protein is CASSQSGFQETQYF.

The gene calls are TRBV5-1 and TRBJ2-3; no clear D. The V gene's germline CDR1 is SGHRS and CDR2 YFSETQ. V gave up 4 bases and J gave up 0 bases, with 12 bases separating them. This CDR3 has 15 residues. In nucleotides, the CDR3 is TGCGCCAGCAGCCCCTCAAGCACTAGCACAGATACGCAGTATTTT. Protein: CASSPSSTSTDTQYF.

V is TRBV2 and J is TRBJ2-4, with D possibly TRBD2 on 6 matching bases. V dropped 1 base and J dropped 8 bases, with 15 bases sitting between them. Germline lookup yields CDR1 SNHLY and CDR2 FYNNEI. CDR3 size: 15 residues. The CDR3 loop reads CASSEVGSGSYIQYF. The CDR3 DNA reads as TGTGCCAGCAGTGAAGTCGGTAGCGGTAGCTACATTCAGTACTTC.

CDR3 region: CASSLARLRSYNSPLHF. Written as DNA, the CDR3 is TGTGCCAGCAGCTTGGCGCGCTTGCGCTCCTATAATTCACCCCTCCACTTT. V usage is TRBV5-6 and J usage is TRBJ1-6; D remains ambiguous. With 0 bases removed from V and 0 bases from J, the gap between germline ends came to 10 bases. The CDR3 consists of 17 residues. Germline V gives CDR1 SGHDT, CDR2 YYEEEE.